This TCR beta chain was profiled in a study of control samples from healthy donors and cancer patients. Sequencing was performed with immunoSEQ multiplex PCR; in TCRdb, only in-frame clones are kept and a portion is missing. The sample carries roughly 160,000 clones, 96% recorded once. The CDR3 has 13 amino acids. Trimming pared 4 bases from V and 5 bases from J, leaving 9 bases between. The germline CDR1 and CDR2 sequences are SGHVS and FQNEAQ. The chain uses TRBV7-8 and TRBJ1-5; TRBD1 is a possible D gene (5 bases). The source of this sequence is a woman in her thirties in good health. Sequencing was carried out using blood. The CDR3 DNA reads TGTGCCAGCAGCTCCGGGGCCCATCAGCCCCAGCATTTT. This translates into CASSSGAHQPQHF.